The 2 T cell receptor beta chains given below trace back to one sample, sequenced in a study of blood T cell repertoires in COVID-19. The repertoire was sequenced with immunoSEQ multiplex PCR; TCRdb's copy has only in-frame clones and lacks some. This table has some 120,000 clones, about 79% appearing once. Source material: peripheral blood. These receptors were taken from a man in his forties with active or convalescent COVID-19.

The chain links TRBV29-1 to TRBJ1-5, with D maybe TRBD1 (6 bases). Trimming cost V 4 bases and J 5 bases, with 12 bases left between them. The germline V gene has CDR1 SQVTM and CDR2 ANQGSEA. The CDR3 is made up of 13 amino acids. In DNA, the CDR3 is TGCAGCGTTGGGGATAACAGGGATCAGCCCCAGCATTTT. It codes for CSVGDNRDQPQHF.

V gene TRBV2 combines with J gene TRBJ1-2; 9 bases map to TRBD1. CDR1 SNHLY and CDR2 FYNNEI come from the germline V gene. CDR3 size: 15 residues. The ends lost 6 bases at V and 4 bases at J; junction bases unmatched: 9. Here the CDR3 reads CASSARDRVSYGYTF. CDR3 coding DNA: TGTGCCAGCAGCGCAAGGGACAGGGTTAGCTATGGCTACACCTTC.